This TCR beta chain was sequenced during a study of T-cell memory formation after mild COVID-19. Each CDR3 protein is one row after TCRdb ran MiXCR on the 5' RACE reads. The sample consists of fewer than 500,000 distinct CDR3 sequences, about 23% of them appearing once. Study outcomes and limitations: CD4/CD8 balance held among clones contracting day 15 to 85, and later expanders leaned CD4+.

Trimming cost V 7 bases and J 7 bases, with 19 bases left between them. This CDR3 has 15 residues. Details on this clonotype: The antigen is undetermined.

The specimen sequenced was PBMCs or a T cell subset sorted from them (not recorded which). The receptor's source is an adult woman who had mild COVID-19 (a few samples of this study predate the infection). Cell type and time point are not known. V and J are TRBV12-3 or TRBV12-4 and TRBJ1-4; D might be TRBD1 (5 bases). The CDR3 spells CASTFNTMRGEKLFF. In nucleotides, the CDR3 is TGTGCCAGCACTTTTAACACCATGAGGGGTGAAAAACTGTTTTTT.